The rows below give T cell receptor beta chains drawn from one sample of a study of technical replicates of blood from several donors. Clones were sequenced by immunoSEQ multiplex PCR, and TCRdb holds only the in-frame ones, with some missing. Of about 53,000 clones in the sample, around 84% were seen once. Sequencing was performed on PBMCs. These TCRs come from a human donor in good health. Some clones in this sample may be carry-over from other donors' samples. Both conserved end residues are part of each CDR3. A D gene is named only where the DNA matches it firmly. Only some rows state a clone size, as once, few, many or a class for expanded clones.

cdr3_aa	cdr3_nt	j_call	v_call	clone_size	d_call
CASTSRRQQETQYF	TGTGCCAGCACCTCAAGGAGGCAGCAAGAGACCCAGTACTTC	TRBJ2-5	TRBV5-6	NA	NA
CASSLGAGGSTDTQYF	TGTGCCAGCAGCTTAGGTGCGGGGGGGAGCACAGATACGCAGTATTTT	TRBJ2-3	TRBV7-2	once	TRBD2
CASSLEAGGLFNEQFF	TGTGCCAGCAGCTTGGAGGCGGGAGGATTGTTCAATGAGCAGTTCTTC	TRBJ2-1	TRBV5-4	NA	TRBD2
CASNAGWTGNTIYF	TGTGCCAGCAACGCAGGGTGGACTGGAAACACCATATATTTT	TRBJ1-3	TRBV6-6	NA	NA
CASSSGTSGRINEQFF	TGTGCCAGCAGCTCGGGGACTAGCGGGAGAATTAATGAGCAGTTCTTC	TRBJ2-1	TRBV7-2	NA	TRBD2
CAWRGSRGAVHTDTQYF	TGTGCCTGGAGGGGATCCCGGGGAGCAGTTCACACAGATACGCAGTATTTT	TRBJ2-3	TRBV30	once	NA
CASSTHRSYYGYTF	TGTGCCAGCAGTACCCACAGGAGTTACTATGGCTACACCTTC	TRBJ1-2	TRBV28	NA	NA
CASSSAGQGDEQYF	TGCGCCAGCAGCAGCGCGGGGCAGGGAGACGAGCAGTACTTC	TRBJ2-7	TRBV4-1	NA	NA
CASSPRQALNTEAFF	TGTGCCAGCTCACCCCGACAGGCGTTGAACACTGAAGCTTTCTTT	TRBJ1-1	TRBV18	NA	NA
CASSKTIRDSNEKLFF	TGTGCCAGCAGCAAAACTATCCGGGACAGTAATGAAAAACTGTTTTTT	TRBJ1-4	TRBV5-5	medium-sized	TRBD1
CASGQGGTEAFF	TGTGCCAGCGGACAGGGGGGTACTGAAGCTTTCTTT	TRBJ1-1	TRBV6-1	NA	TRBD1
CASSLTSGSGNSPLHF	TGTGCCAGCAGCTTAACTTCCGGGAGCGGTAATTCACCCCTCCACTTT	TRBJ1-6	TRBV11-2	NA	NA
CASSRDRVLSGANVLTF	TGTGCCAGCAGCCGGGACAGGGTGCTCTCTGGGGCCAACGTCCTGACTTTC	TRBJ2-6	TRBV5-4	NA	TRBD1
CASSQDYTSGWYEQYF	TGCGCCAGCAGCCAAGATTATACTAGCGGGTGGTACGAGCAGTACTTC	TRBJ2-7	TRBV4-3	NA	TRBD2
CASSIRAGGGNQPQHF	TGTGCCAGTAGTATCAGGGCTGGGGGAGGTAATCAGCCCCAGCATTTT	TRBJ1-5	TRBV19	NA	NA
CASSPRGRGTEAFF	TGTGCCAGCAGCCCTCGGGGGAGGGGCACTGAAGCTTTCTTT	TRBJ1-1	TRBV7-2	NA	NA
CASSVFIGTGANVLTF	TGTGCCAGCAGCGTTTTTATCGGTACTGGGGCCAACGTCCTGACTTTC	TRBJ2-6	TRBV27	NA	NA
CASSFSSGGLSYNEQFF	TGCGCCAGCAGCTTCTCTAGCGGGGGGCTCTCCTACAATGAGCAGTTCTTC	TRBJ2-1	TRBV5-1	NA	TRBD2
CAIRPTSGKYNEQFF	TGTGCCATCAGGCCTACTAGCGGGAAGTACAATGAGCAGTTCTTC	TRBJ2-1	TRBV10-3	NA	TRBD2
CASSLEWAGGANEQFF	TGTGCCAGCAGCTTGGAGTGGGCAGGGGGCGCGAATGAGCAGTTCTTC	TRBJ2-1	TRBV5-5	once	TRBD1
CASSPRQGSYEQYF	TGTGCCAGCAGCCCGCGACAGGGGTCCTACGAGCAGTACTTC	TRBJ2-7	TRBV11-3	NA	TRBD1
CASSAGGTRATYNEQFF	TGTGCCAGCAGCGCCGGGGGAACCCGCGCGACCTACAATGAGCAGTTCTTC	TRBJ2-1	TRBV5-6	NA	NA
CASQGEFVSSPLHF	TGTGCCAGTCAGGGGGAATTTGTATCTTCACCCCTCCACTTT	TRBJ1-6	TRBV19	many	TRBD1
CASSTTNTYEQYF	TGTGCCAGCAGCACGACTAATACCTACGAGCAGTACTTC	TRBJ2-7	TRBV6-5	NA	NA
CASSLSIAFLEHTDTQYF	TGTGCCAGCAGCTTGTCGATAGCTTTCTTAGAACACACAGATACGCAGTATTTT	TRBJ2-3	TRBV5-6	NA	NA
CASSERTGSKQFF	TGTGCCAGCAGTGAACGGACAGGGTCGAAGCAGTTCTTC	TRBJ2-1	TRBV25-1	NA	TRBD1
CSVTARRRKSSGRARSEQFF	TGCAGCGTTACAGCCCGACGGAGGAAATCTAGCGGGAGGGCCAGGAGTGAGCAGTTCTTC	TRBJ2-1	TRBV29-1	NA	TRBD2
CASSRDSYNEQFF	TGTGCCAGCAGCCGGGACAGTTACAATGAGCAGTTCTTC	TRBJ2-1	TRBV11-3	NA	TRBD1
CASTGTGYNEQFF	TGTGCCAGCACCGGGACAGGGTACAATGAGCAGTTCTTC	TRBJ2-1	TRBV2	NA	TRBD1
CASSPGLLYEQYF	TGTGCCAGCAGCCCGGGACTGTTATACGAGCAGTACTTC	TRBJ2-7	TRBV14	NA	NA
CASSSGVPGLTSYEQYF	TGTGCCAGCAGCTCCGGAGTTCCGGGACTAACCTCCTACGAGCAGTACTTC	TRBJ2-7	TRBV7-2	NA	TRBD2
CASSRDRGTYEQYF	TGCGCCAGCAGCAGGGACAGGGGGACCTACGAGCAGTACTTC	TRBJ2-7	TRBV4-1	NA	TRBD1
CASGLSGASYEQYF	TGTGCTAGTGGTTTAAGCGGGGCATCCTACGAGCAGTACTTC	TRBJ2-7	TRBV12-5	NA	TRBD2
CASSESAGSTDTQYF	TGTGCCAGCAGTGAGTCCGCGGGCAGCACAGATACGCAGTATTTT	TRBJ2-3	TRBV6-4	few	NA
CATSRDLSYEQYF	TGTGCCACCAGCAGGGACTTATCTTACGAGCAGTACTTC	TRBJ2-7	TRBV15	NA	NA
CASSVRQGDGIQYF	TGTGCCAGCAGCGTACGACAGGGTGATGGCATTCAGTACTTC	TRBJ2-4	TRBV9	NA	TRBD1
CASSPGTGKNTEAFF	TGTGCCAGTAGTCCCGGGACAGGTAAGAACACTGAAGCTTTCTTT	TRBJ1-1	TRBV19	NA	TRBD1
CASSSLRWAGTYEQYF	TGTGCCAGCAGCTCCCTCCGATGGGCGGGAACCTACGAGCAGTACTTC	TRBJ2-7	TRBV11-1	NA	NA
CASSPRVRETQYF	TGTGCCAGCTCACCCCGGGTTAGGGAGACCCAGTACTTC	TRBJ2-5	TRBV18	NA	NA
CATSRDRGRNEQYF	TGTGCCACCAGCAGAGATAGGGGAAGGAACGAGCAGTACTTC	TRBJ2-7	TRBV15	NA	NA
CASSTGGTDTQYF	TGCGCCAGCAGTACAGGCGGCACAGATACGCAGTATTTT	TRBJ2-3	TRBV4-1	NA	NA
CASRELYEQYF	TGTGCCAGCAGGGAGCTTTACGAGCAGTACTTC	TRBJ2-7	TRBV25-1	once	NA
CASSLVRTNTEAFF	TGTGCCAGCAGTTTAGTACGGACAAACACTGAAGCTTTCTTT	TRBJ1-1	TRBV7-3	NA	NA
CAWGTGSSYEQYF	TGTGCCTGGGGGACAGGGAGCTCCTACGAGCAGTACTTC	TRBJ2-7	TRBV30	NA	TRBD1
CASSPGVPTSTDTQYF	TGTGCCAGCAGCCCAGGTGTGCCAACCAGCACAGATACGCAGTATTTT	TRBJ2-3	TRBV4-2	once	NA
CASSPMLAGITGELFF	TGTGCCAGCAGCCCGATGCTAGCGGGGATTACCGGGGAGCTGTTTTTT	TRBJ2-2	TRBV5-4	NA	TRBD2
CASSYGTGGTGYTF	TGTGCCAGCAGCTACGGGACAGGGGGCACTGGCTACACCTTC	TRBJ1-2	TRBV7-2	NA	TRBD1
CASSREEEAFF	TGTGCCAGCAGCCGGGAGGAGGAAGCTTTCTTT	TRBJ1-1	TRBV5-4	NA	NA
CASSGDRGISGYTF	TGTGCCAGCAGTGGGGATCGGGGAATTAGTGGCTACACCTTC	TRBJ1-2	TRBV25-1	few	NA
CASSANRESWHEQYF	TGTGCCAGCAGCGCAAACAGGGAGTCCTGGCACGAGCAGTACTTC	TRBJ2-7	TRBV27	NA	NA
CASSKILAGVNTGELFF	TGTGCCAGCAGCAAGATCTTGGCGGGGGTGAACACCGGGGAGCTGTTTTTT	TRBJ2-2	TRBV4-2	NA	TRBD2
CASNRDTSSYEQYF	TGCGCCAGCAACCGGGACACCAGCTCCTACGAGCAGTACTTC	TRBJ2-7	TRBV5-1	NA	NA
CASSLAGTGNYGYTF	TGTGCCAGCAGCTTGGCCGGGACAGGGAACTATGGCTACACCTTC	TRBJ1-2	TRBV5-6	NA	TRBD1
CASSLGLASRHEQFF	TGTGCCAGCAGCCTGGGACTAGCATCTAGGCATGAGCAGTTCTTC	TRBJ2-1	TRBV11-2	NA	TRBD2